This TCR beta chain originates from a study of regulatory T cells in long-lasting Graves disease. The time point was: newly diagnosed GD, antithyroid drugs for less than 3 months. Construction of the TCR library relied on RNA isolated from PBMCs. Arm-PCR of CDR3 regions and iRepertoire HTBI primers were used to build TCR beta libraries. TCRdb re-analysed the multiplex PCR reads in MiXCR, keeping a single row per CDR3 protein. The profile shows a few hundred thousand distinct CDR3 sequences, approximately 12% of them singletons. Germline V gene data show CDR1 as DFQATT and CDR2 as SNEGSKA (reference sequence). V shed 4 bases and J shed 3 bases, with 9 bases lying between them. The CDR3 covers 13 residues. The sample was also reused in another study, on T cells in Graves' hyperthyroidism and ophthalmopathy.

The chain recombines TRBV20-1 with TRBJ1-4; D ambiguous. The sample consisted of peripheral blood mononuclear cells (PBMCs), taken at new diagnosis, from a patient treated with antithyroid drugs. This receptor was taken from a man in his thirties or forties with Graves disease. The CDR3 nucleotides read TGCAGTGCTAACGAGGAGGCTAATGAAAAACTGTTTTTT. Amino acids: CSANEEANEKLFF.